Listed below are T cell receptor beta chains from one sample, sequenced in a study of T cell responses to AZD1222 COVID-19 vaccine. Produced via immunoSEQ multiplex PCR; TCRdb's table is partial and in-frame only. Of 120,000 to 150,000 clones listed, approximately 88% are singletons. Specimen: peripheral blood, collected on day 0 of AZD1222 vaccination. These receptors all come from an adult in good health. Each CDR3 is given with its conserved first and last residue. D genes are given only for firm matches. Only part of the rows carry a size: once, few, many, or a class if the clone is expanded.

cdr3_aa: CASSLYRSPGNTIYF
cdr3_nt: TGTGCCAGCAGTTTGTACAGGTCTCCTGGAAACACCATATATTTT
clone_size: few
d_call: -
j_call: TRBJ1-3
v_call: TRBV6-5

cdr3_aa: CASSSFSGSSYNEQFF
cdr3_nt: TGTGCCAGCAGCTCCTTTAGCGGCAGCTCCTACAATGAGCAGTTCTTC
clone_size: -
d_call: -
j_call: TRBJ2-1
v_call: TRBV5-6

cdr3_aa: CASSRVKGTEAFF
cdr3_nt: TGTGCCAGCAGTCGTGTTAAGGGCACTGAAGCTTTCTTT
clone_size: -
d_call: -
j_call: TRBJ1-1
v_call: TRBV6-5

cdr3_aa: CASSFFPRLAGADTQYF
cdr3_nt: TGTGCCAGCAGCTTTTTCCCTCGACTAGCGGGGGCGGATACGCAGTATTTT
clone_size: -
d_call: TRBD2
j_call: TRBJ2-3
v_call: TRBV13

cdr3_aa: CASSYGSDSMNTEAFF
cdr3_nt: TGTGCCAGCAGTTACGGGTCGGATAGCATGAACACTGAAGCTTTCTTT
clone_size: -
d_call: -
j_call: TRBJ1-1
v_call: TRBV6-2/TRBV6-3

cdr3_aa: CASSPDRNYGYTF
cdr3_nt: TGTGCCAGCTCTCCCGACAGGAACTATGGCTACACCTTC
clone_size: -
d_call: -
j_call: TRBJ1-2
v_call: TRBV18

cdr3_aa: CASSVGHGYTGNTIYF
cdr3_nt: TGTGCCAGCAGCGTAGGCCACGGGTATACTGGAAACACCATATATTTT
clone_size: -
d_call: -
j_call: TRBJ1-3
v_call: TRBV9

cdr3_aa: CASSSGLVADTQYF
cdr3_nt: TGTGCCAGCAGCTCCGGACTAGTGGCGGATACGCAGTATTTT
clone_size: -
d_call: TRBD2
j_call: TRBJ2-3
v_call: TRBV7-9

cdr3_aa: CASSPHRLNYGYTF
cdr3_nt: TGTGCCAGCAGTCCCCACCGGCTGAACTATGGCTACACCTTC
clone_size: -
d_call: -
j_call: TRBJ1-2
v_call: TRBV27

cdr3_aa: CASRRTGIKLFF
cdr3_nt: TGTGCCAGCAGGAGGACAGGGATAAAACTGTTTTTT
clone_size: -
d_call: TRBD1
j_call: TRBJ1-4
v_call: TRBV6-5

cdr3_aa: CASSLNALGSGSYEQYF
cdr3_nt: TGTGCCAGCAGCTTAAATGCTCTGGGCAGCGGCTCCTACGAGCAGTACTTC
clone_size: -
d_call: -
j_call: TRBJ2-7
v_call: TRBV7-2

cdr3_aa: CAWSRTDEQYF
cdr3_nt: TGTGCCTGGAGTCGTACAGACGAGCAGTACTTC
clone_size: -
d_call: -
j_call: TRBJ2-7
v_call: TRBV30

cdr3_aa: CAISPSLRGSEAFF
cdr3_nt: TGTGCCATCAGTCCCTCCCTCAGGGGTTCTGAAGCTTTCTTT
clone_size: -
d_call: -
j_call: TRBJ1-1
v_call: TRBV10-3

cdr3_aa: CASSEGEGGQGGYGYTF
cdr3_nt: TGTGCCAGCAGTGAAGGAGAGGGGGGACAGGGTGGCTATGGCTACACCTTC
clone_size: -
d_call: TRBD1
j_call: TRBJ1-2
v_call: TRBV6-1

cdr3_aa: CASSPLFQYVQYF
cdr3_nt: TGCGCCAGCAGCCCGCTTTTCCAGTACGTGCAGTACTTC
clone_size: -
d_call: -
j_call: TRBJ2-7
v_call: TRBV4-1

cdr3_aa: CASSRSGSGSYEQYF
cdr3_nt: TGTGCCAGCAGTCGGAGCGGGAGCGGGTCCTACGAGCAGTACTTC
clone_size: once
d_call: TRBD2
j_call: TRBJ2-7
v_call: TRBV11-2

cdr3_aa: CASSTLEGTDTQYF
cdr3_nt: TGTGCCAGCAGCACACTAGAGGGGACAGATACGCAGTATTTT
clone_size: -
d_call: -
j_call: TRBJ2-3
v_call: TRBV7-2

cdr3_aa: CAWSNTLRGSPLHF
cdr3_nt: TGTGCCTGGAGTAACACCCTCAGAGGTTCACCCCTCCACTTT
clone_size: -
d_call: -
j_call: TRBJ1-6
v_call: TRBV30

cdr3_aa: CASSQEWNEQFF
cdr3_nt: TGTGCCAGCAGCCAGGAGTGGAATGAGCAGTTCTTC
clone_size: -
d_call: -
j_call: TRBJ2-1
v_call: TRBV28

cdr3_aa: CASSPGTKDRAHNQPQHF
cdr3_nt: TGCGCCAGCAGTCCGGGGACCAAGGACAGGGCCCACAATCAGCCCCAGCATTTT
clone_size: -
d_call: TRBD1
j_call: TRBJ1-5
v_call: TRBV10-1

cdr3_aa: CASSLAQSQEGLNTEAFF
cdr3_nt: TGTGCCAGCAGCTTGGCACAGTCCCAGGAGGGCCTGAACACTGAAGCTTTCTTT
clone_size: -
d_call: -
j_call: TRBJ1-1
v_call: TRBV5-8

cdr3_aa: CAWGLAGTWDPGELFF
cdr3_nt: TGTGCCTGGGGACTAGCGGGGACCTGGGACCCCGGGGAGCTGTTTTTT
clone_size: -
d_call: TRBD2
j_call: TRBJ2-2
v_call: TRBV11-3

cdr3_aa: CASSRPLQGADGYTF
cdr3_nt: TGCGCCAGCAGCCGTCCCCTTCAGGGGGCTGATGGCTACACCTTC
clone_size: -
d_call: TRBD1
j_call: TRBJ1-2
v_call: TRBV5-1

cdr3_aa: CASSSGQYNSPLHF
cdr3_nt: TGTGCCAGCAGCTCGGGGCAGTATAATTCACCCCTCCACTTT
clone_size: -
d_call: -
j_call: TRBJ1-6
v_call: TRBV7-9

cdr3_aa: CASSPQVGGTYSGANVLTF
cdr3_nt: TGTGCCAGCAGCCCGCAGGTGGGGGGTACATACTCTGGGGCCAACGTCCTGACTTTC
clone_size: -
d_call: -
j_call: TRBJ2-6
v_call: TRBV7-9

cdr3_aa: CASSSTENTEAFF
cdr3_nt: TGTGCCAGCAGCTCGACAGAGAACACTGAAGCTTTCTTT
clone_size: -
d_call: -
j_call: TRBJ1-1
v_call: TRBV13

cdr3_aa: CASSRNQGSYEQYF
cdr3_nt: TGTGCCAGCAGCCGGAACCAAGGGTCCTACGAGCAGTACTTC
clone_size: once
d_call: -
j_call: TRBJ2-7
v_call: TRBV4-2

cdr3_aa: CASSVSTDTQYF
cdr3_nt: TGTGCCAGCAGCGTTAGCACAGATACGCAGTATTTT
clone_size: -
d_call: -
j_call: TRBJ2-3
v_call: TRBV9

cdr3_aa: CATSRVRGRQETQYF
cdr3_nt: TGTGCCACCAGCAGAGTACGGGGACGGCAAGAGACCCAGTACTTC
clone_size: -
d_call: -
j_call: TRBJ2-5
v_call: TRBV15

cdr3_aa: CASSLRGDQPQHF
cdr3_nt: TGTGCCAGCAGCTTGCGGGGGGATCAGCCCCAGCATTTT
clone_size: -
d_call: -
j_call: TRBJ1-5
v_call: TRBV5-6

cdr3_aa: CASSTGTGIYQPQHF
cdr3_nt: TGTGCCAGCAGTACCGGGACAGGGATCTATCAGCCCCAGCATTTT
clone_size: -
d_call: TRBD1
j_call: TRBJ1-5
v_call: TRBV28

cdr3_aa: CASSSEGETSGNTIYF
cdr3_nt: TGTGCCAGCAGCTCGGAGGGGGAAACCTCTGGAAACACCATATATTTT
clone_size: -
d_call: -
j_call: TRBJ1-3
v_call: TRBV7-2

cdr3_aa: CASSYSGGTTGELFF
cdr3_nt: TGTGCCAGCAGTTATAGCGGGGGAACCACCGGGGAGCTGTTTTTT
clone_size: -
d_call: TRBD2
j_call: TRBJ2-2
v_call: TRBV6-2/TRBV6-3

cdr3_aa: CASSSGTTLGSYNEQFF
cdr3_nt: TGTGCCAGCAGTTCCGGGACTACCCTGGGCTCCTACAATGAGCAGTTCTTC
clone_size: -
d_call: TRBD2
j_call: TRBJ2-1
v_call: TRBV28

cdr3_aa: CASSLTGESKANYGYTF
cdr3_nt: TGCGCCAGCAGCCTTACAGGGGAATCCAAAGCTAACTATGGCTACACCTTC
clone_size: -
d_call: TRBD1
j_call: TRBJ1-2
v_call: TRBV4-1

cdr3_aa: CASSSFRVGNQPQHF
cdr3_nt: TGTGCCAGCAGCTCCTTCAGGGTCGGGAATCAGCCCCAGCATTTT
clone_size: -
d_call: -
j_call: TRBJ1-5
v_call: TRBV5-8

cdr3_aa: CASSIGPSGRYNEQFF
cdr3_nt: TGTGCCAGTAGTATAGGTCCTAGCGGGAGGTACAATGAGCAGTTCTTC
clone_size: medium-sized
d_call: TRBD2
j_call: TRBJ2-1
v_call: TRBV19

cdr3_aa: CASSQGRGQPNEKLFF
cdr3_nt: TGCGCCAGCAGCCAAGGTCGCGGACAGCCTAATGAAAAACTGTTTTTT
clone_size: -
d_call: -
j_call: TRBJ1-4
v_call: TRBV4-1

cdr3_aa: CASSLDTGSENLPYYEQYF
cdr3_nt: TGTGCCAGCAGCTTAGATACTGGTTCGGAGAATCTCCCTTACTACGAGCAGTACTTC
clone_size: -
d_call: -
j_call: TRBJ2-7
v_call: TRBV7-9

cdr3_aa: CASSIALAGGLGTDTQYF
cdr3_nt: TGTGCCAGTAGTATAGCACTAGCGGGGGGGCTAGGGACAGATACGCAGTATTTT
clone_size: -
d_call: TRBD2
j_call: TRBJ2-3
v_call: TRBV19

cdr3_aa: CSATPPEAEAFF
cdr3_nt: TGCAGCGCCACACCTCCTGAGGCTGAAGCTTTCTTT
clone_size: -
d_call: -
j_call: TRBJ1-1
v_call: TRBV29-1

cdr3_aa: CASSPQGNEQFF
cdr3_nt: TGTGCCAGCAGCCCGCAGGGTAATGAGCAGTTCTTC
clone_size: -
d_call: -
j_call: TRBJ2-1
v_call: TRBV7-2

cdr3_aa: CASSFSGPNTEAFF
cdr3_nt: TGTGCCAGCAGCTTTTCAGGACCGAACACTGAAGCTTTCTTT
clone_size: -
d_call: -
j_call: TRBJ1-1
v_call: TRBV11-2

cdr3_aa: CASSSRGGGGETQYF
cdr3_nt: TGTGCCAGCAGCTCCAGGGGGGGAGGAGGAGAGACCCAGTACTTC
clone_size: -
d_call: -
j_call: TRBJ2-5
v_call: TRBV7-2

cdr3_aa: CASSLVVAGGETQYF
cdr3_nt: TGTGCCAGCAGCTTGGTGGTAGCGGGGGGAGAGACCCAGTACTTC
clone_size: -
d_call: TRBD2
j_call: TRBJ2-5
v_call: TRBV5-6

cdr3_aa: CASSLVISGPEAFF
cdr3_nt: TGTGCCAGCAGCTTAGTTATATCGGGACCTGAAGCTTTCTTT
clone_size: -
d_call: -
j_call: TRBJ1-1
v_call: TRBV7-9

cdr3_aa: CSVKDTEAFF
cdr3_nt: TGCAGCGTTAAGGACACTGAAGCTTTCTTT
clone_size: -
d_call: -
j_call: TRBJ1-1
v_call: TRBV29-1

cdr3_aa: CASSQDAMNTEAFF
cdr3_nt: TGCGCCAGCAGCCAAGATGCAATGAACACTGAAGCTTTCTTT
clone_size: once
d_call: -
j_call: TRBJ1-1
v_call: TRBV4-1